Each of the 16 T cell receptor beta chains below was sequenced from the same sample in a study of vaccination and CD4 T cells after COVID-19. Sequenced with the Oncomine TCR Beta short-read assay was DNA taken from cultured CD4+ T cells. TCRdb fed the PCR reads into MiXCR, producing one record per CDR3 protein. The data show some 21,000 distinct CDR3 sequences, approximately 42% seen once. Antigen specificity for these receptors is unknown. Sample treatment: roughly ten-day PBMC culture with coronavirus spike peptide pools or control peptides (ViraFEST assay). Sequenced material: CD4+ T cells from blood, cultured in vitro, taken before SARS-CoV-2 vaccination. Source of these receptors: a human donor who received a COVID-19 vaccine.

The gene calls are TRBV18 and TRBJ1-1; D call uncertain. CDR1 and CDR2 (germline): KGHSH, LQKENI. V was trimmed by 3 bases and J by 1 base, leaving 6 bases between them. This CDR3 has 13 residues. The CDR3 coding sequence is TGTGCCAGCTCACCTCAACAGAACACTGAAGCTTTCTTT. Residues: CASSPQQNTEAFF.

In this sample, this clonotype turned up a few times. CDR3 sequence: CAWTNQETQYF. In nucleotides, the CDR3 is TGTGCCTGGACTAACCAAGAGACCCAGTACTTC. V gene TRBV30 combines with J gene TRBJ2-5; D call uncertain. Germline CDR1 is GTSNPN and CDR2 is SVGIG (reference sequence). V shed 4 bases and J shed 0 bases, with 3 bases lying between them. The CDR3 totals 11 residues.

CDR3 residues: CASGLVGTGGRYGYTF. The CDR3, as DNA: TGTGCTAGTGGTTTGGTAGGGACAGGGGGTCGGTATGGCTACACCTTC. This chain links TRBV12-5 with TRBJ1-2, with 11 bases aligning to TRBD1. The germline V gene has CDR1 LGHNT and CDR2 FRNRAP. After removal of 0 bases from V and 5 bases from J, the junction contained 5 bases not matched to a gene. The CDR3 sequence is 16 residues long.

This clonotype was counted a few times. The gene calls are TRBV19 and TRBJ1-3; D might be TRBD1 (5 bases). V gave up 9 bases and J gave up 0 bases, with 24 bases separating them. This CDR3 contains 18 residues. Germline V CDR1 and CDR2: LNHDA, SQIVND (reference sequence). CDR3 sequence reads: CASSTGGTAGYSGNTIYF. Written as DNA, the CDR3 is TGTGCCAGCAGCACGGGGGGAACAGCCGGATACTCTGGAAACACCATATATTTT. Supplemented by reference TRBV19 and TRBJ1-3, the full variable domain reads DGGITQSPKYLFRKEGQNVTLSCEQNLNHDAMYWYRQDPGQGLRLIYYSQIVNDFQKGDIAEGYSVSREKKESFPLTVTSAQKNPTAFYLCASSTGGTAGYSGNTIYFGEGSWLTVV.

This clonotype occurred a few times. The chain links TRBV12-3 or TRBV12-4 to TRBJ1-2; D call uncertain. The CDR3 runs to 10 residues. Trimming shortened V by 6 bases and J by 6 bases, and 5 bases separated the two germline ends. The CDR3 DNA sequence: TGTGCCAGCAGCTTCGATGGCTACACCTTC. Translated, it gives CASSFDGYTF.

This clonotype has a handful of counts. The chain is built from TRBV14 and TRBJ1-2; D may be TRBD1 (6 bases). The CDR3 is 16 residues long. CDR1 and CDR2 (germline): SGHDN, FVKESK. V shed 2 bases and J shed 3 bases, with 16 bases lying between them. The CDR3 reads CASSQRGGRKDYGYTF. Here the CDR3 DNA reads TGTGCCAGCAGCCAACGTGGGGGGCGGAAGGACTATGGCTACACCTTC.

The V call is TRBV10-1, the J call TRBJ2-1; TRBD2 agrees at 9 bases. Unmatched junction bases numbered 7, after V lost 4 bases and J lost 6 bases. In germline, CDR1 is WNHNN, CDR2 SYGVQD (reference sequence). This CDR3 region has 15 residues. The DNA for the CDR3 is TGCGCCAGCAGTGGATCGCGGGGGGGGCCCAATGAGCAGTTCTTC. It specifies CASSGSRGGPNEQFF.

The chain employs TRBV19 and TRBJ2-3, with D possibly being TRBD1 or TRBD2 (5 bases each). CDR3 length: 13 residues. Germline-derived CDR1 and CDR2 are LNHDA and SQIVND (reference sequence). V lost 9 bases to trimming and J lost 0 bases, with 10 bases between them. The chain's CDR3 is CASRDLSTDTQYF. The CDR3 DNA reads TGTGCCAGCCGGGACCTCAGCACAGATACGCAGTATTTT.

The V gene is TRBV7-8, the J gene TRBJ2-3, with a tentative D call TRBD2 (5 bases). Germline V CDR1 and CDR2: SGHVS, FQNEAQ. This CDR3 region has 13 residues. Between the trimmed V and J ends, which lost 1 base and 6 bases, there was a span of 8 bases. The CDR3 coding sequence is TGTGCCAGCAGCTTAGAGGAGGAGGATACGCAGTATTTT. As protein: CASSLEEEDTQYF.

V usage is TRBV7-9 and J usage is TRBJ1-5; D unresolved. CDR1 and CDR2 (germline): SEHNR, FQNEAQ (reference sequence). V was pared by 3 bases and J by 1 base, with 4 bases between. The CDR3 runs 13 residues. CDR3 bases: TGTGCCAGCAGCTTCGACAGCAATCAGCCCCAGCATTTT. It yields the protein CASSFDSNQPQHF.

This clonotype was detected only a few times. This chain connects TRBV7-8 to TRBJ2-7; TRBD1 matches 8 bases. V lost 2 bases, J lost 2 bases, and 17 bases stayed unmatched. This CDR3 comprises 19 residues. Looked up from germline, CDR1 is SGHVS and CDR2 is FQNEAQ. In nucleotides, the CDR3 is TGTGCCAGCAGCTTACGCTCGCCCCGACAGGGGTCGCCCGCCTACGAGCAGTACTTC. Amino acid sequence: CASSLRSPRQGSPAYEQYF.

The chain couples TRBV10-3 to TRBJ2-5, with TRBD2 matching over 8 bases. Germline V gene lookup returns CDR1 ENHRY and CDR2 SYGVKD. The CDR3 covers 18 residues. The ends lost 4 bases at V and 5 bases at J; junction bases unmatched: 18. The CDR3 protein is CAISASLGNGGAGETQYF. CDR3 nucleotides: TGTGCCATCAGTGCCTCCTTGGGAAACGGGGGGGCCGGGGAGACCCAGTACTTC.

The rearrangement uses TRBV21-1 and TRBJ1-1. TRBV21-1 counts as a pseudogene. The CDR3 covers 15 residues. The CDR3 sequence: CASSNEGSENTEAFF. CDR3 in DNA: TGTGCCAGCAGCAACGAGGGCAGTGAGAACACTGAAGCTTTCTTT.

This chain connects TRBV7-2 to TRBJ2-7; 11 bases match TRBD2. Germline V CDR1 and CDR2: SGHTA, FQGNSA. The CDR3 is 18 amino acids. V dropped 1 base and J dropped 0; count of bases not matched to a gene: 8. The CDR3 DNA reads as TGTGCCAGCAGCTTAGTTAGCGGGGGGGTCTCAAGCTCCTACGAGCAGTACTTC. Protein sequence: CASSLVSGGVSSSYEQYF.

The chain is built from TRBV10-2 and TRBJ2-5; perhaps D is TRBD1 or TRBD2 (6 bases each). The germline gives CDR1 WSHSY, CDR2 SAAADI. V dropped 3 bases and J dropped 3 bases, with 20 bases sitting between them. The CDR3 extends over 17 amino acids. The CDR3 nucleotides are TGCGCCAGCAGTGAAATGGGGGGCGCGAAGTTGGAAGAGACCCAGTACTTC. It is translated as CASSEMGGAKLEETQYF.

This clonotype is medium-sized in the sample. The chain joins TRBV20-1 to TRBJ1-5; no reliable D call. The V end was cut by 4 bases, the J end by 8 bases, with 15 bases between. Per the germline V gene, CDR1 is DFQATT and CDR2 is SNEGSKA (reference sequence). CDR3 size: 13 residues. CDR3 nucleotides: TGCAGTGCTACGGACGGAAGTCTTAAGCCCCAGCATTTT. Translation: CSATDGSLKPQHF.